The 7 T cell receptor beta chains given below trace back to one sample, sequenced in a study of cytomegalovirus exposure and HLA in healthy donors. The PCR used 60 Vbeta and 13 Jbeta primers. Profiling relied on immunoSEQ multiplex PCR, and the TCRdb table lists in-frame clones only, not all of them. The sample lists about 200,000 clones, around 77% occurring once. Sequencing was done on a sample of PBMCs. The source of these receptors is a man aged 30-40 years in good health and CMV-seronegative.

This rearrangement joins TRBV29-1 to TRBJ2-2; tentative D call: TRBD2 (6 bases). The CDR3 covers 20 residues. The V and J ends lost 4 bases and 3 bases respectively, with 30 bases between them. Germline V gives CDR1 SQVTM, CDR2 ANQGSEA. CDR3 amino acids: CSVGFPRVQGTEGDTGELFF. The DNA of the CDR3 is TGCAGCGTTGGGTTTCCCAGGGTCCAGGGAACGGAGGGTGACACCGGGGAGCTGTTTTTT.

The chain couples TRBV6-5 to TRBJ2-3, with 7 nucleotides matching TRBD2. CDR3 length equals 14 residues. In germline, CDR1 is MNHEY, CDR2 SVGAGI. V gave up 8 bases and J gave up 0 bases; unmatched junction bases: 5. The CDR3 DNA reads TGTGCCAGCCAGACGGGGGGTAGCACAGATACGCAGTATTTT. As protein: CASQTGGSTDTQYF.

On this clone: An end of the junction differs from the germline gene, which may be a read error. The chain has TRBV11-2 and TRBJ2-7; 11 nucleotides match TRBD1. The CDR3 runs to 17 residues. CDR1 is SGHAT, CDR2 FQNNGV, per germline. CDR3 loop: CASTLGTGGLLVYEQYF. DNA of the CDR3: TGTGCCAGCACCTTAGGGACAGGGGGGCTCTTAGTCTACGAGCAGTACTTC.

The chain carries TRBV27 and TRBJ2-2; D might be TRBD2 (7 bases). The CDR3 runs 15 residues. Germline CDR1 reads MNHEY; CDR2 reads SMNVEV (reference sequence). Trimming pared 5 bases from V and 3 bases from J, leaving 13 bases between. The chain's CDR3 is CASSPWGGDTGELFF. CDR3 DNA sequence: TGTGCCAGCAGTCCCTGGGGGGGCGACACCGGGGAGCTGTTTTTT.

Notes on this clone: A junction boundary mismatches the germline segment, possibly from a read error. V is TRBV7-2 and J is TRBJ1-2, with 8 bases fitting TRBD1. The CDR3 runs to 15 residues. Germline V lookup: CDR1 SGHTA, CDR2 FQGNSA. The CDR3 spells CASSPNGAGGYGHTF. CDR3 DNA: TGTGCCAGCAGCCCGAACGGGGCAGGGGGCTATGGCCACACCTTC.

In DNA form, the CDR3 reads TGCGCCAGCAGCATTGGATCAGGAAAAGAGACCCAGTACTTC. Encoded protein: CASSIGSGKETQYF. The chain links TRBV5-1 to TRBJ2-5; D remains ambiguous. CDR1 is SGHRS and CDR2 is YFSETQ in the germline V gene. The CDR3 runs 14 residues. The V end lost 4 bases, the J end lost 3 bases, and 13 bases lay between the germline ends.

The chain employs TRBV6-1 and TRBJ2-5; weak D call: TRBD1 (6 bases). V was trimmed by 4 bases and J by 5 bases, leaving 17 bases between them. The CDR3 extends over 15 amino acids. Germline CDR1 and CDR2: MNHNS and SASEGT. The CDR3 DNA reads TGTGCCAGCAGTGTTGACAGGAGATCATACGAGACCCAGTACTTC. This codes for CASSVDRRSYETQYF.